This is a list of T cell receptor beta chains from one sample in a study of T cells after posttransplantation cyclophosphamide. Method: immunoSEQ multiplex PCR; TCRdb's copy keeps in-frame clones and lacks some. The sample contains approximately 30,000 clones, 86% of which appear only once. Material: PBMCs. The receptors here all came from a man aged 50 to 60. CDR3s include the opening cysteine and the closing phenylalanine or tryptophan. A D gene is named only where the DNA matches it firmly. Size is stated for part of the rows, as once, few or many counts, or as a class when the clone is expanded.

v_gene: TRBV27
d_gene: .
len: 13
abundance: once
j_gene: TRBJ2-1
CDR3aa: CASRPLGYNEQFF
CDR3nt: TGTGCCAGCAGACCTCTAGGCTACAATGAGCAGTTCTTC

v_gene: TRBV30
d_gene: TRBD1
len: 12
abundance: .
j_gene: TRBJ1-5
CDR3aa: CAWRGQGQPQHF
CDR3nt: TGTGCCTGGAGGGGACAGGGCCAGCCCCAGCATTTT

v_gene: TRBV9
d_gene: .
len: 15
abundance: .
j_gene: TRBJ2-1
CDR3aa: CASSVEAGLFGEQFF
CDR3nt: TGTGCCAGCAGCGTAGAGGCAGGGTTGTTCGGTGAGCAGTTCTTC

v_gene: TRBV5-8
d_gene: .
len: 12
abundance: .
j_gene: TRBJ1-2
CDR3aa: CASSLGQLRYAF
CDR3nt: TGTGCCAGCAGCTTGGGACAGCTCCGCTACGCCTTC

v_gene: TRBV6-5
d_gene: .
len: 14
abundance: .
j_gene: TRBJ1-2
CDR3aa: CASSRGKDNYGYTF
CDR3nt: TGTGCCAGCAGTCGGGGGAAAGATAACTATGGCTACACCTTC

v_gene: TRBV4-2
d_gene: .
len: 15
abundance: .
j_gene: TRBJ2-7
CDR3aa: CASSQDGGYPYEQYF
CDR3nt: TGTGCCAGCAGCCAAGACGGGGGTTACCCCTACGAGCAGTACTTC

v_gene: TRBV2
d_gene: TRBD1
len: 15
abundance: few
j_gene: TRBJ1-6
CDR3aa: CASSVQGSDNSPLHF
CDR3nt: TGTGCCAGCAGCGTACAGGGGTCGGATAATTCACCCCTCCACTTT

v_gene: TRBV13
d_gene: TRBD1
len: 15
abundance: .
j_gene: TRBJ2-7
CDR3aa: CASRSRQGPSYEQYF
CDR3nt: TGTGCCAGCAGGTCCCGACAGGGACCCTCCTACGAGCAGTACTTC

v_gene: TRBV10-3
d_gene: .
len: 13
abundance: .
j_gene: TRBJ2-7
CDR3aa: CAISEEQGYEQYF
CDR3nt: TGTGCCATCAGTGAAGAACAGGGCTACGAGCAGTACTTC

v_gene: TRBV6-1
d_gene: .
len: 14
abundance: .
j_gene: TRBJ1-5
CDR3aa: CASSAGYSNQPQHF
CDR3nt: TGTGCCAGCAGTGCAGGGTATAGCAATCAGCCCCAGCATTTT

v_gene: TRBV7-9
d_gene: .
len: 13
abundance: .
j_gene: TRBJ1-4
CDR3aa: CASSDNFAGRPFF
CDR3nt: TGTGCCAGCAGCGACAATTTTGCGGGCCGCCCGTTTTTT

v_gene: TRBV5-5
d_gene: .
len: 13
abundance: .
j_gene: TRBJ1-4
CDR3aa: CATSYYYGEKLFF
CDR3nt: TGTGCCACCTCCTATTATTATGGTGAAAAACTGTTTTTT

v_gene: TRBV5-1
d_gene: .
len: 15
abundance: .
j_gene: TRBJ2-1
CDR3aa: CASSSQGAAYNEQFF
CDR3nt: TGCGCCAGCAGCTCACAGGGCGCCGCCTACAATGAGCAGTTCTTC

v_gene: TRBV5-1
d_gene: TRBD1
len: 16
abundance: .
j_gene: TRBJ1-2
CDR3aa: CASSNRSVQGIYGYTF
CDR3nt: TGCGCCAGCAGCAACCGTTCGGTACAGGGGATCTATGGCTACACCTTC

v_gene: TRBV11-3
d_gene: .
len: 15
abundance: .
j_gene: TRBJ2-1
CDR3aa: CASSLISGVDNEQFF
CDR3nt: TGTGCCAGCAGCTTAATCTCGGGAGTCGACAATGAGCAGTTCTTC

v_gene: TRBV27
d_gene: TRBD2
len: 15
abundance: .
j_gene: TRBJ2-7
CDR3aa: CAKLTSPRGSYEQYF
CDR3nt: TGTGCCAAATTGACTAGCCCACGGGGGTCCTACGAGCAGTACTTC

v_gene: TRBV4-3
d_gene: TRBD2
len: 16
abundance: .
j_gene: TRBJ2-1
CDR3aa: CASSQELAGGNNEQFF
CDR3nt: TGCGCCAGCAGCCAAGAACTAGCGGGGGGTAACAATGAGCAGTTCTTC

v_gene: TRBV6-5
d_gene: TRBD1
len: 14
abundance: .
j_gene: TRBJ1-4
CDR3aa: CASSPRDRNEKLFF
CDR3nt: TGTGCCAGCAGTCCCCGGGACAGGAATGAAAAACTGTTTTTT

v_gene: TRBV11-1
d_gene: .
len: 15
abundance: .
j_gene: TRBJ2-7
CDR3aa: CASSHRPGLLYEQYF
CDR3nt: TGTGCCAGCAGCCACCGCCCAGGGCTACTCTACGAGCAGTACTTC

v_gene: TRBV29-1
d_gene: TRBD1
len: 15
abundance: .
j_gene: TRBJ1-1
CDR3aa: CSVAGGAAGGTEAFF
CDR3nt: TGCAGCGTTGCAGGGGGTGCCGCTGGGGGCACTGAAGCTTTCTTT

v_gene: TRBV6-5
d_gene: TRBD2
len: 13
abundance: .
j_gene: TRBJ2-7
CDR3aa: CASSPGGYFAQYF
CDR3nt: TGTGCCAGCAGCCCGGGAGGTTACTTCGCGCAGTACTTC

v_gene: TRBV9
d_gene: TRBD1
len: 18
abundance: once
j_gene: TRBJ2-2
CDR3aa: CASSVDRGQTQRTGELFF
CDR3nt: TGTGCCAGCAGTGTTGACAGGGGGCAGACCCAGCGAACCGGGGAGCTGTTTTTT